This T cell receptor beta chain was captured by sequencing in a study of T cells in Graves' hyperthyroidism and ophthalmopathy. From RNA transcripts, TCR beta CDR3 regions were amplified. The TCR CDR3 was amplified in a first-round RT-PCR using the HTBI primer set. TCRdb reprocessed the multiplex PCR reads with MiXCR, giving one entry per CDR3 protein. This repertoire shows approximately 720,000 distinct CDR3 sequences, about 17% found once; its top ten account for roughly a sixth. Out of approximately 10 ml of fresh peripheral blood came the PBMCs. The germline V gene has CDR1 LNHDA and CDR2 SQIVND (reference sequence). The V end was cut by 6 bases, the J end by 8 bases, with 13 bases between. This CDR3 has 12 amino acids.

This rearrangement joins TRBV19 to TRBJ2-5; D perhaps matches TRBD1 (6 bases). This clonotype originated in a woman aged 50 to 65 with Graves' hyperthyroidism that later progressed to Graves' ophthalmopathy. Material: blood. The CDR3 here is CASSHDRQTQYF. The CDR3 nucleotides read TGTGCCAGTAGCCACGACAGGCAAACCCAGTACTTC. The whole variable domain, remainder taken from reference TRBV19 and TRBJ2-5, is DGGITQSPKYLFRKEGQNVTLSCEQNLNHDAMYWYRQDPGQGLRLIYYSQIVNDFQKGDIAEGYSVSREKKESFPLTVTSAQKNPTAFYLCASSHDRQTQYFGPGTRLLVL.